One TCR beta chain is described in this entry. The sample belongs to a study of CD8 T cells in Susac syndrome. Overall study: Among the Susac syndrome patients sequenced, over five had active disease and under ten were in remission.

The CDR3 extends over 16 amino acids. Unmatched junction bases numbered 10, after V lost 9 bases and J lost 0 bases. Germline V gene sequence: CDR1 KGHDR, CDR2 SFDVKD. Reverse transcription of roughly 0.45 to 1 ug RNA was performed with random hexamers. Via MiXCR, TCRdb re-called the immunoSEQ multiplex PCR reads, giving one row per CDR3 protein. The sample holds about 150,000 distinct CDR3 sequences, approximately 94% seen once. From blood CD8+ and CD4+ T cells, the TCR beta chain was sequenced. This rearrangement joins TRBV24-1 to TRBJ2-1; 7 bases map to TRBD2. This TCR came from a human donor with Susac syndrome. Sequencing used CD4+ T cells from PBMCs. The CDR3 reads CATGSTGGRSYNEQFF. The DNA for the CDR3 is TGTGCCACCGGGTCGACGGGGGGACGCTCCTACAATGAGCAGTTCTTC.